This paragraph reports one TCR beta chain. These data belong to a study of technical replicates of blood from several donors. Measured with immunoSEQ multiplex PCR; TCRdb has only the in-frame clones, and not every one. The data show about 85,000 clones, around 94% seen once. The germline V and J ends were trimmed by 1 base and 1 base, with 14 bases remaining between them. The length of the CDR3 is 16 residues. The germline gives CDR1 MNHNS, CDR2 SASEGT. This chain uses TRBV6-1 with TRBJ2-7, with no clear D. This clonotype was sampled from a human donor in good health. The sequencing input was T cells isolated from PBMCs. CDR3 residues: CASSEETARSSYEQYF. The DNA for the CDR3 is TGTGCCAGCAGTGAAGAAACAGCCAGAAGTTCCTACGAGCAGTACTTC.